This T cell receptor (beta chain) is drawn from a study of cytomegalovirus exposure and HLA in healthy donors. Study-level results: At a 0.05 false discovery rate, a later analysis found about 17,000 TCR beta sequences to be associated with HLA alleles. It was reported that the classifier diagnosed cytomegalovirus status with high specificity and sensitivity in both the original and validation cohorts.

60 Vbeta and 13 Jbeta primers were used in PCR. The protocol was immunoSEQ multiplex PCR, while the TCRdb copy is restricted to in-frame clones and leaves out a portion. The sample consists of tens of thousands of clones, about four fifths of them appearing once. Germline loops: CDR1 MNHNS, CDR2 SASEGT. The CDR3 spans 15 residues. J gave up 0 bases and V 6 bases, and 5 bases lay outside the gene matches. Comments on this clone: Antigen specificity is unknown.

Specimen: PBMCs. The TCR originated in a male donor in good health and CMV-seropositive. This chain connects TRBV6-1 to TRBJ2-3; 8 bases fit TRBD1. CDR3 coding DNA: TGTGCCAGCAGCGGACAGGGTAGGAGCACAGATACGCAGTATTTT. Its protein is CASSGQGRSTDTQYF.